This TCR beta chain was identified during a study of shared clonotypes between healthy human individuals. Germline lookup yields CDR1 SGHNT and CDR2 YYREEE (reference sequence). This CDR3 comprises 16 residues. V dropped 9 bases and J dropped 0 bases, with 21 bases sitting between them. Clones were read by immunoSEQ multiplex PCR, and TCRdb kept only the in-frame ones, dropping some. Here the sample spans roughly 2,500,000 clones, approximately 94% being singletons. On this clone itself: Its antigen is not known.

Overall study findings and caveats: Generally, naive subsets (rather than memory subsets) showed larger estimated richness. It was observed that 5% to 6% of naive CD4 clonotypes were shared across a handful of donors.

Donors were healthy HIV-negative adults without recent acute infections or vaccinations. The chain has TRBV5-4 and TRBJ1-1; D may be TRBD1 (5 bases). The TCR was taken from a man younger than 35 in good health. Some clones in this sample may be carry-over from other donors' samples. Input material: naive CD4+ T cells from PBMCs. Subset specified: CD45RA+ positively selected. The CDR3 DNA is TGTGCCACCAATCGACCGGGGCAGGGCATGAACACTGAAGCTTTCTTT. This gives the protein CATNRPGQGMNTEAFF.